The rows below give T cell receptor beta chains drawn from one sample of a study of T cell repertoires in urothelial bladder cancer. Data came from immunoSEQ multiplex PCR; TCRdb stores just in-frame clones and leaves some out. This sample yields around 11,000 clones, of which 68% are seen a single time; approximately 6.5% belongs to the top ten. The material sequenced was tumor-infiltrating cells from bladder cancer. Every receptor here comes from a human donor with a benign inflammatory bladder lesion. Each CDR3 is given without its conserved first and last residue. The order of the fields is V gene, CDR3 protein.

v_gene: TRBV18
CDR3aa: ASSPPSLGGLGNTIY

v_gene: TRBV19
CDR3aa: ASSIQENTEAF

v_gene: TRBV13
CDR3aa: ASRQSSYNEQF

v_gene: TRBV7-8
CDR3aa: ASSSRPEVADTQY

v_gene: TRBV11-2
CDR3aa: ASNIRAEGNTIY

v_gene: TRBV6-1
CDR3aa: ASSESGGFNEQF

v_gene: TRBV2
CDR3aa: ASSVGLGYT

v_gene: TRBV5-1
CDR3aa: ASSLEGGSTGELF

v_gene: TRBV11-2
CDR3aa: ASSPTGVGSNQPQH

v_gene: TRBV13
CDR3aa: ASSLGGGGGEQY

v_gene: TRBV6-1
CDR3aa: ASTRSWSSYEQY

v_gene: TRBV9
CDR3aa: ASSVSGGPTGEQF

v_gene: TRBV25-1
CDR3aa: ASSDASFGGNTIY

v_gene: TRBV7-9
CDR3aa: ASSPSGGTDTQY

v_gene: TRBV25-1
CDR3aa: ASSQWGGKLF

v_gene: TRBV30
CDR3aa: ASSRWTGANYGYT

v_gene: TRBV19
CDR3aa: ASSRHRGFEAF

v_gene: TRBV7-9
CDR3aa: ATSGGAYYGYT

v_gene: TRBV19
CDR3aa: ASSPDRGGQPQH

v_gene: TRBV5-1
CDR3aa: ASSSGLRSYEQY

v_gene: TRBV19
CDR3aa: ASRDTGWGVSYNEQF

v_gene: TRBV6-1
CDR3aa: ASSDPRTVYNEQF